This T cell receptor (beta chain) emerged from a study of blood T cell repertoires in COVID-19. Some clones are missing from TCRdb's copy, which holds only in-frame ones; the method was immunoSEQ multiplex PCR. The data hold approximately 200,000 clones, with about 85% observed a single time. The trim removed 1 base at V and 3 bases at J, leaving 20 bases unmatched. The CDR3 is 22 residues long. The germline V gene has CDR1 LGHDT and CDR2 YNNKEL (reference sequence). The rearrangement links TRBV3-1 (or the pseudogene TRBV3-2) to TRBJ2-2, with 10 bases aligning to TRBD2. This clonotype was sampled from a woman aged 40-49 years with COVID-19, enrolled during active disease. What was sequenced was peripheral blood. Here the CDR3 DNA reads TGTGCCAGCAGCCAAGTCTATCCCCGAGCACCAAGCGGGGGGGCGGACACCGGGGAGCTGTTTTTT. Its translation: CASSQVYPRAPSGGADTGELFF.